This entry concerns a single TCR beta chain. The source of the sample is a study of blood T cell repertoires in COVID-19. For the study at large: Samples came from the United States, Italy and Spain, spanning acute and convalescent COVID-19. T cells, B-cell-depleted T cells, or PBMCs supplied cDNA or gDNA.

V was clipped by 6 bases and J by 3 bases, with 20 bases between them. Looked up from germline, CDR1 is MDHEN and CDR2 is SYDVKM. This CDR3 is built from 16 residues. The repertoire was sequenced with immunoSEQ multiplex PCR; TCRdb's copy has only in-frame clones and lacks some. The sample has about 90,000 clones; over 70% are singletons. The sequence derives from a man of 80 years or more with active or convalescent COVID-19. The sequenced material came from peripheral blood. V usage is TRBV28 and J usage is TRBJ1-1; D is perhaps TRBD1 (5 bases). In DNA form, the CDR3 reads TGTGCCAGCAGCTTTGACCTGGGGATAGGGGACACTGAAGCTTTCTTT. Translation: CASSFDLGIGDTEAFF.